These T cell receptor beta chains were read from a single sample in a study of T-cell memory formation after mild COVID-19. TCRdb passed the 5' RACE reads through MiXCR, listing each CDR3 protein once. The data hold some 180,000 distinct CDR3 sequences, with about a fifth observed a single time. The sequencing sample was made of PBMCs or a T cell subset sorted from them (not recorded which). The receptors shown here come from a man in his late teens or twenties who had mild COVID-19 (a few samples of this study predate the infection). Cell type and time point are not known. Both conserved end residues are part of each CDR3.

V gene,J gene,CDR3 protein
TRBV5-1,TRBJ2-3,CASSPPPADTQYF
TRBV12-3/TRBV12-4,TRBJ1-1,CASSNLPGTEAFF
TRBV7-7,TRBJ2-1,CASSSQGKNEQFF
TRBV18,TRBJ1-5,CASSPVGQASNQPQHF
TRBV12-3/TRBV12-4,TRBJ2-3,CASTNPERGTDTQYF
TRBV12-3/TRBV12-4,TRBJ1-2,CASSTTVNYGYTF
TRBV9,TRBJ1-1,CASSVGPNTEAFF
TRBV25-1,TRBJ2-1,CASSAHSGAYNEQFF
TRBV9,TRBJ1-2,CASSVDGLPSGGYTF
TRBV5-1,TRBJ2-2,CASSLGGGPSGELFF
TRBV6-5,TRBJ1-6,CASISTGTGGSPLHF
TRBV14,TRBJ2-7,CASTAGTGRTYEQYF
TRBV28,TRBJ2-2,CASSTHSGTGNTGELFF
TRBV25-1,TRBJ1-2,CASSEPLGTHGYTF